This T cell receptor beta chain came from a study of T-cell memory formation after mild COVID-19. On the study more broadly: The two donors had largely donor-specific TCR clusters. Findings and limits, study-wide: Confirmation of SARS-CoV-2 specificity was lacking for second-wave clones peaking day 37. CD4+ contracting clones lay mainly in CM and EM, CD8+ ones in EMRA.

About this clonotype itself: The antigen is unknown.

cDNA libraries for TCR alpha and TCR beta, carrying sample barcodes and UMIs, came from 5'RACE with constant-segment primers. Each CDR3 protein is one row after TCRdb ran MiXCR on the 5' RACE reads. The sample holds roughly 250,000 distinct CDR3 sequences; about a sixth are singletons and the top ten take 3.5%. Per the germline V gene, CDR1 is SGHVS and CDR2 is FNYEAQ. The CDR3 length is 14 residues. Trimming at V came to 4 bases and at J to 7 bases, leaving 7 bases not matched to a gene. The rearrangement uses TRBV7-6 and TRBJ2-1, with 7 bases aligning to TRBD2. This TCR was recovered from a man aged 18 to 29 who had mild COVID-19 (a few samples of this study predate the infection). Cell type and time point are not known. Sequenced: PBMCs or a T cell subset sorted from them (not recorded which). This chain's CDR3 is CASSYFSGANEQFF. The CDR3 nucleotides read TGTGCCAGCAGCTATTTCAGCGGGGCAAATGAGCAGTTCTTC.